The 10 T cell receptor beta chains presented below share a single source sample, sequenced in a study of T cells in Graves' hyperthyroidism and ophthalmopathy. Regions amplified from RNA transcripts were the TCR beta CDR3 regions. During a first-round RT-PCR of the TCR CDR3, the HTBI primer set was used. From the multiplex PCR reads, TCRdb called clonotypes with MiXCR, one entry per CDR3 protein. Of over 700,000 distinct CDR3 sequences in the sample, approximately 36% were seen once. Source material: blood. The receptors were sampled from a woman in her 40s with Graves' hyperthyroidism.

The chain recombines TRBV3-1 with TRBJ2-5, with 7 bases aligning to TRBD2. The CDR3 is made up of 14 amino acids. Germline lookup yields CDR1 LGHDT and CDR2 YNNKEL (reference sequence). Unmatched junction bases numbered 2, after V lost 0 bases and J lost 4 bases. CDR3: CASSQDWGGETQYF. The CDR3 DNA sequence: TGTGCCAGCAGCCAAGATTGGGGGGGAGAGACCCAGTACTTC.

This chain uses TRBV24-1 with TRBJ2-3, with TRBD1 identical over 7 bases. Germline loops: CDR1 KGHDR, CDR2 SFDVKD. The junction had 5 bases not matched to a gene; V was cut back by 7 bases and J by 2 bases. The CDR3 covers 14 residues. The CDR3 DNA follows: TGTGCCACCAGCCGGGACAGCCACACAGATACGCAGTATTTT. Translated, it gives CATSRDSHTDTQYF.

On this clonotype: Since a much larger clone is just one base distant, this may be a read error. V usage is TRBV20-1 and J usage is TRBJ1-2; no reliable D call. From germline, CDR1 is DFQATT and CDR2 SNEGSKA (reference sequence). CDR3 size: 12 residues. The CDR3 is CSAIPINYGFTF. For the CDR3, the DNA is TGCAGTGCTATTCCCATTAACTATGGCTTCACCTTC.

V usage is TRBV11-2 and J usage is TRBJ1-1; TRBD1 matches 7 bases. The CDR3 totals 15 residues. The junction had 5 bases not matched to a gene; V was cut back by 1 base and J by 3 bases. The V gene's germline CDR1 is SGHAT and CDR2 FQNNGV. The CDR3 nucleotides are TGTGCCAGCAGCTTAGGCGGCAGGGGGGACACTGAAGCTTTCTTT. Its translation: CASSLGGRGDTEAFF.

This chain joins TRBV10-3 and TRBJ2-2, with D maybe TRBD1 (6 bases). Germline-derived CDR1 and CDR2 are ENHRY and SYGVKD. The ends were cut back, 11 bases at V and 0 bases at J, with 13 bases in the middle. CDR3 length: 14 amino acids. The CDR3 coding sequence is TGTGCCCTTGGGGACACCGCGAACACCGGGGAGCTGTTTTTT. Its translation: CALGDTANTGELFF.

The chain carries TRBV4-1 and TRBJ2-7; D is perhaps TRBD2 (5 bases). Germline loops: CDR1 MGHRA, CDR2 YSYEKL. This CDR3 spans 15 amino acids. Deletions cut 2 bases from V and 3 bases from J, with 14 bases between. CDR3 DNA: TGCGCCAGCAGCCAACCGGGGAAAGGCCGCTACGAGCAGTACTTC. This codes for CASSQPGKGRYEQYF.

This clonotype was observed a few times. The chain links TRBV5-1 to TRBJ2-5; 9 bases are a match to TRBD1. CDR1 and CDR2 (germline): SGHRS, YFSETQ. Germline trimming cut 4 bases from V and 0 bases from J; bases unmatched to any gene: 10. CDR3 length: 17 amino acids. CDR3 in DNA: TGCGCCAGCAGCCCGCGCCCGGGACAGGGTTACCAAGAGACCCAGTACTTC. It is translated as CASSPRPGQGYQETQYF.

This sequence joins TRBV5-1 and TRBJ1-1, with a tentative D call TRBD1 (5 bases). Looked up from germline, CDR1 is SGHRS and CDR2 is YFSETQ. The V gene lost 1 base and the J gene lost 4 bases, with 14 bases spanning the gap. The CDR3 has 15 residues. CDR3 residues: CASSLSGDGSTEAFF. DNA of the CDR3: TGCGCCAGCAGCTTGTCCGGGGACGGAAGCACTGAAGCTTTCTTT.

This clonotype appeared a few times. V is TRBV14 and J is TRBJ1-4; D gene ambiguous. This CDR3 is 13 amino acids long. Trimming removed 0 bases from V and 8 bases from J, with 7 bases in between. Germline V gene lookup returns CDR1 SGHDN and CDR2 FVKESK. The CDR3 sequence is CASSQDIREKLFF. CDR3 DNA: TGTGCCAGCAGCCAAGATATCCGAGAAAAACTGTTTTTT.

At least ten counts were recorded for this clonotype. This chain uses TRBV13 with TRBJ1-5; TRBD1 matches 10 bases. Germline CDR1 and CDR2: PRHDT and FYEKMQ (reference sequence). This CDR3 has 16 amino acids. V trimming: 5 bases; J trimming: 6 bases; junction bases outside the gene matches: 10. CDR3 in amino acids: CASSQRGTGAGQPQHF. The CDR3 DNA sequence: TGTGCCAGCAGCCAAAGGGGGACAGGGGCCGGTCAGCCCCAGCATTTT. Together with reference TRBV13 and TRBJ1-5, the CDR3 gives the full variable domain: AAGVIQSPRHLIKEKRETATLKCYPIPRHDTVYWYQQGPGQDPQFLISFYEKMQSDKGSIPDRFSAQQFSDYHSELNMSSLELGDSALYFCASSQRGTGAGQPQHFGDGTRLSIL.